At least ten counts were recorded for the clone carrying this T cell receptor beta chain. This record comes from a study of molecular identifiers for immune sequencing clone quantification. This CDR3 spans 15 amino acids. Germline trimming cut 0 bases from V and 5 bases from J; bases unmatched to any gene: 8. CDR1 is SGHRS, CDR2 YFSETQ, per germline. TCRdb re-derived calls from the PCR reads in MiXCR, one entry per CDR3 protein. The data show about 320,000 distinct CDR3 sequences, around 21% seen once. The sample consisted of naive CD8+ T cells from blood, with Jurkat cell RNA spiked in. Noted subset: FACS-sorted CD8+CD4-CCR7+CD45RA+ naive T cells. This TCR derives from a human donor in good health. Some libraries in this study had Jurkat cell RNA spiked in. This chain uses TRBV5-1 with TRBJ2-7; TRBD1 matches 7 bases. This chain's CDR3 is CASSLGQGVPDEQYF. The DNA for the CDR3 is TGCGCCAGCAGCTTGGGGCAGGGGGTACCCGACGAGCAGTACTTC.